This TCR beta chain was identified in a study of T-cell reconstitution after alpha-beta-depleted transplantation in children. Overall study results and limits: Recipient T cells and thymic progenitors that survived gave rise to the high TCRbeta diversity observed at day 60 in some patients. From newly produced T cells came most of the T-cell counts and diversity one year after transplant. Several hundred expanded graft clones reportedly were the source of alpha-beta T cells about two months after transplant.

TCRbeta library preparation incorporated unique molecular identifiers. TCRdb re-called the PCR reads with MiXCR, one entry per CDR3 protein. This table has hundreds of thousands of distinct CDR3 sequences, approximately 22% appearing once. To note about this clonotype: The antigen remains undetermined.

The source is a boy under two years old who had a stem cell transplant for acute myeloid leukemia, so the T cells may come from the graft donor. The specimen comprised PBMCs, mostly from graft donor cells, sampled 360 days after TCRalphabeta/CD19-depleted stem cell transplant.

CDR3 loop: CASSLEGRFSYEQYV. CDR3 DNA sequence: TGTGCCAGCAGCTTAGAGGGACGGTTCTCCTACGAGCAGTACGTC. J is TRBJ2-7 and V is TRBV7-2; the D gene could be TRBD1 or TRBD2 (5 bases each). Deletions cut 1 base from V and 0 bases from J, with 10 bases between. Germline values: CDR1 SGHTA, CDR2 FQGNSA. This CDR3 region has 15 residues.